The clone carrying this T cell receptor (beta chain) has just a few counts. Its specificity is not known. It was patients with CD8+CD57+ cell expansion by flow cytometry who were chosen for sequencing. V gave up 8 bases and J gave up 3 bases, with 14 bases separating them. CDR3 size: 13 residues. Germline V lookup: CDR1 SNHLY, CDR2 FYNNEI. The data are from a study of CD8+CD57+ T cells in acquired aplastic anemia. Using genomic DNA as the template, TCR beta VDJ and CDR3 profiling was carried out. TCRdb reanalysed the reads using MiXCR and keeps one entry per CDR3 protein. This repertoire shows about 220,000 distinct CDR3 sequences, around 46% found once; its top ten account for 7.8%. Study results and caveats: Patients and controls had in common twenty-nine CD8+ CDR3 sequences.

The sequence was collected from a human donor with aplastic anemia. This chain uses TRBV2 with TRBJ2-7, with D possibly being TRBD1 (6 bases). Specimen: sorted CD4+, CD8+, or CD8+CD57+ T cells (not recorded which) from PBMCs. The CDR3 sequence: CASSRDTYYEQYF. The CDR3 coding sequence is TGTGCCAGCTCCCGGGACACCTACTACGAGCAGTACTTC.